This T cell receptor beta chain was recorded in a study of radiation and T cells in renal cell carcinoma (dated by TCRdb to the early 2020s). Some background on the complete study: Samples were obtained from a clinical trial, in which 15 Gy stereotactic body radiation therapy was delivered to primary renal cell carcinomas and nephrectomy was performed 4 weeks later. A total of 50 to 60 samples underwent TCR beta sequencing, made up of some 26 tumors and about 27 peripheral blood samples. A total of approximately 4 million unique CDR3 nucleotide sequences, encoding around 2.7 million unique CDR3 amino acid sequences, were found across all 50 or so samples.

Following the manufacturer's recommendations, the immunoSEQ kit was used to generate TCR beta libraries from genomic DNA. For library preparation, a first multiplex PCR was performed with proprietary primers, followed by a second PCR in which unique barcodes were added, and bead cleanups were performed after each round. Each sample batch included a kit-provided positive control reaction and a negative control reaction. The final libraries were assessed on an Agilent 4200 TapeStation D1000 ScreenTape, pooled by volume, and quantified by qPCR. An Illumina NextSeq500 fitted with a MidOutput 150-cycle cartridge performed the sequencing, running 156 Read1 cycles and 15 Index1 cycles with the kit's custom primers. The pooled library was loaded at 0.75 to 1 pM, with a roughly 18% PhiX control spiked in. From the authors' description of their analysis: Vendor-processed data were analyzed in R, and a clonotype was defined as all T cells sharing the same CDR3 nucleotide sequence. For clone abundance analyses, frequencies were normalized to the 10,000 most abundant clones per sample. Public T cell clones, which averaged fewer than five per sample, were removed prior to analysis. Tumor-enriched and baseline blood-enriched clonotypes were defined by at least a 32-fold difference in abundance between compartments. A beta-binomial differential abundance model was used to identify clonotypes that were expanded or contracted between blood time points. Tumor-blood repertoire similarity was measured with the Baroni-Urbani and Buser coefficient, and group comparisons used two-tailed Wilcoxon tests in R. TCRdb stores this immuneACCESS table with in-frame sequences only. Part of the clones is absent; in the studies checked, under half of the shortfall reflects unresolved V genes, and no reason is known for the rest. From that table come the V and J calls and clone size; the DNA was used to work out D and trimming. The sample includes 140,000 or so clones, with roughly 84% observed a single time. The ten largest clonotypes hold around 12% of the sample.

Read against the paper, the sample's time point label means: baseline pretreatment blood. This specimen's treatment or condition label, interpreted: 15 Gy SBRT to primary tumor, nephrectomy 4 weeks later. To follow tumor-enriched clonotypes, serial peripheral blood was collected from radiation-treated patients at baseline and at 2 weeks and 4 weeks after SBRT. Renal cell carcinoma with clear cell pathology was present in all patients. The QIAamp DNA Blood Mini Kit (Qiagen) was used to prepare genomic DNA for TCR sequencing. The analyses included only samples that passed all quality control checks. There are a few counts of this clone. The antigen it recognizes is unknown. There are no base qualities to consult, and no much larger clone falls within one base. Results the study describes overall, beyond this receptor: With a single-armed trial design, the study had no way to address how radiation dose or scheduling affects the TCR repertoire. In blood, the top tumor clonotypes increased between baseline and 2 weeks post-radiation and then shrank by 4 weeks, which suggests that tumor-resident clones expanded only transiently. Tracking of blood repertoire dynamics stopped at less than five weeks after treatment, with no follow-up past that point. Because no pretreatment tumor biopsies were available, whether clonotypes were present in the tumor at baseline could not be determined.

From V the trimming removes 2 bases and from J it removes 7 bases, while the gene matches leave 4 bases of the junction unaccounted for. Sequences LNHDA (CDR1) and SQIVND (CDR2) are obtained from the germline V gene (reference sequence). The CDR3 spans 14 residues, from the cysteine through the phenylalanine. Only CDR3 DNA remains: 42 bases, in frame from the first base. The specimen comprised blood, sampled from a patient whose treatment included radiotherapy and nephrectomy. This TCR was sampled from a woman between 45 and 65 years old with renal cell carcinoma. Recombination linked TRBV19 to TRBJ2-1, and TRBD1 matches 8 of the central bases. The bases read TGTGCCAGTAGTATACGAAGGACAGGGAATGAGCAGTTCTTC. It codes for CASSIRRTGNEQFF. The full variable domain, with segments outside the CDR3 supplied by the reference TRBV19 and TRBJ2-1 proteins, appears as DGGITQSPKYLFRKEGQNVTLSCEQNLNHDAMYWYRQDPGQGLRLIYYSQIVNDFQKGDIAEGYSVSREKKESFPLTVTSAQKNPTAFYLCASSIRRTGNEQFFGPGTRLTVL.